This T cell receptor (beta chain) emerged from a study of regulatory T cells in long-lasting Graves disease. The wider study: Persistence in Graves' disease required over 5 years of antithyroid drugs plus positive TSH receptor antibodies. Study results and limitations: Persistent Graves' patients showed less TCR diversity than newly diagnosed patients showed. Rather than thyroid tissue, only peripheral blood underwent study.

Germline CDR1 reads MNHNS; CDR2 reads SASEGT. The CDR3 contains 14 residues. Deletions cut 7 bases from V and 0 bases from J, with 13 bases between. Noted time point: persistent/refractory GD, antithyroid drugs over 5 years with positive TRAb. Generation of the TCR library employed RNA extracted from PBMCs. The diagnosis of Graves' disease used American Thyroid Association guidelines. Library construction for TCR beta used iRepertoire HTBI primers and Arm-PCR of CDR3 regions. From the multiplex PCR reads, TCRdb called clonotypes with MiXCR, one entry per CDR3 protein. Here the sample spans over 650,000 distinct CDR3 sequences, 30% being singletons. This clonotype was counted a few times. No antigen is known for it.

Here the sequenced sample was peripheral blood mononuclear cells (PBMCs), taken when the disease was refractory, from a patient treated with antithyroid drugs. The chain employs TRBV6-1 and TRBJ2-7; D may correspond to TRBD1 or TRBD2 (5 bases each). The TCR was taken from a female donor with Graves disease. DNA of the CDR3: TGTGCCAGCAAATCTGGGACGGTCTCCTACGAGCAGTACTTC. It yields the protein CASKSGTVSYEQYF.